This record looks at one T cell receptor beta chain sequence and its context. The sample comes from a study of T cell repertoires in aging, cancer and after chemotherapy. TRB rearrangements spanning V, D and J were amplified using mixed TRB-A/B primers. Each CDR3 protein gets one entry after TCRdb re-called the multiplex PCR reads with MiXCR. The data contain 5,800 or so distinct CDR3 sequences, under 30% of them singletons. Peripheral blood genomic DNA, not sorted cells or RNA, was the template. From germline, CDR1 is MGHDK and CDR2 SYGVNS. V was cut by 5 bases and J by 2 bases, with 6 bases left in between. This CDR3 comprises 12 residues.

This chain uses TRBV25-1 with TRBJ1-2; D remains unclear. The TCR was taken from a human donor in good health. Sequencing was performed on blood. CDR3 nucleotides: TGTGCCAGCAGTAACATAAACTATGGCTACACCTTC. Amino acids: CASSNINYGYTF.